There are a few counts of the clone carrying this T cell receptor (beta chain). The antigen is not known. These data are taken from a study of vaccination and CD4 T cells after COVID-19. Study summary: Post-COVID draws followed diagnosis by a median around 97 days (range 35 to 161).

The germline V and J ends were trimmed by 3 bases and 5 bases, with 16 bases remaining between them. The V gene's germline CDR1 is KGHDR and CDR2 SFDVKD. The CDR3 covers 16 residues. The Oncomine TCR Beta short-read assay sequenced DNA from cultured CD4+ T cells. Genomic DNA was taken out of cultured CD4+ T cells by extraction. TCRdb reanalysed the PCR reads using MiXCR and keeps one entry per CDR3 protein. The sample has about 13,000 distinct CDR3 sequences; just under 80% are singletons. As for treatment: 10-day PBMC culture with coronavirus spike peptide pools or control peptides (ViraFEST assay). This sequence joins TRBV24-1 and TRBJ1-5, with D possibly being TRBD1 (5 bases). The TCR comes from a human donor who had recovered from COVID-19. Source material: CD4+ T cells from blood, cultured in vitro. The chain's CDR3 is CATSDGAFGPDQPQHF. DNA of the CDR3: TGTGCCACCAGTGATGGGGCCTTCGGGCCAGATCAGCCCCAGCATTTT.